This passage covers 24 T cell receptor beta chains from one sample sequenced in a study of blood T cell repertoires in COVID-19. Only in-frame clones appear in the TCRdb table, and some are missing; sequencing was by immunoSEQ multiplex PCR. The data hold some 400,000 clones, with around 84% observed a single time. Sequencing was carried out using peripheral blood. The source of these receptors is a human donor in a cohort sampled during active COVID-19.

The CDR3 protein is CASSDRLWGDPNQPQHF. The CDR3 DNA follows: TGTGCCAGCAGTGATCGACTTTGGGGGGACCCTAATCAGCCCCAGCATTTT. V usage is TRBV6-1 and J usage is TRBJ1-5; maybe TRBD1 (5 bases). V was cut by 3 bases and J by 4 bases, with 19 bases left in between. CDR3 length: 17 residues. CDR1 and CDR2 from the germline V gene are MNHNS and SASEGT.

V gene TRBV5-4 combines with J gene TRBJ1-1; D not resolved. The CDR3 has 14 residues. Germline CDR1 and CDR2: SGHNT and YYREEE (reference sequence). V was clipped by 1 base and J by 1 base, with 8 bases between them. The CDR3 region is CASSLSAGNTEAFF. The CDR3 DNA reads as TGTGCCAGCAGCTTGAGCGCGGGGAACACTGAAGCTTTCTTT.

This chain links TRBV2 with TRBJ2-1, with D perhaps TRBD1 (6 bases). V lost 6 bases, J lost 5 bases, and 14 bases lay in between. The CDR3 runs 14 residues. Germline loops: CDR1 SNHLY, CDR2 FYNNEI. CDR3 bases: TGTGCCAGCAGACGGACAGATTCCAACAATGAGCAGTTCTTC. It is translated as CASRRTDSNNEQFF. Full variable domain (outside the CDR3, taken from reference TRBV2 and TRBJ2-1): EPEVTQTPSHQVTQMGQEVILRCVPISNHLYFYWYRQILGQKVEFLVSFYNNEISEKSEIFDDQFSVERPDGSNFTLKIRSTKLEDSAMYFCASRRTDSNNEQFFGPGTRLTVL.

The J gene is TRBJ2-5, the V gene TRBV5-1; D is perhaps TRBD2 (7 bases). The V end was cut by 4 bases, the J end by 2 bases, with 15 bases between. The CDR3 extends over 15 amino acids. Germline V gene lookup returns CDR1 SGHRS and CDR2 YFSETQ. The CDR3: CASSRQGRVQETQYF. CDR3 bases: TGCGCCAGCAGCCGTCAGGGGAGGGTACAAGAGACCCAGTACTTC.

There are a few counts of this clone. This sequence joins TRBV7-9 and TRBJ2-7; D may match TRBD1 or TRBD2 (5 bases each). The length of the CDR3 is 14 residues. V lost 7 bases and J lost 3, with 16 bases in between. CDR1 SEHNR and CDR2 FQNEAQ come from the germline V gene (reference sequence). The CDR3 coding sequence is TGTGCCAGCACTAGCCTGGGGCCTCTCTACGAGCAGTACTTC. Its translation is CASTSLGPLYEQYF.

The chain carries TRBV27 and TRBJ2-2; 11 bases align to TRBD2. The J segment lost 6 bases and the V segment lost 5 bases, leaving 5 bases of the junction unmatched. The CDR3 length is 15 residues. Per germline, CDR1 MNHEY and CDR2 SMNVEV (reference sequence). The CDR3 bases are TGTGCCAGCAGTCTCCAACTAGCGGGAGCCGGGGAGCTGTTTTTT. It codes for CASSLQLAGAGELFF.

The chain couples TRBV19 to TRBJ1-5, with D unresolved. This CDR3 is built from 13 residues. Germline loops: CDR1 LNHDA, CDR2 SQIVND (reference sequence). V was shortened by 5 bases and J by 2 bases, with 7 bases between the two germline ends. CDR3: CASSPAGNQPQHF. The DNA of the CDR3 is TGTGCCAGTAGTCCTGCAGGCAATCAGCCCCAGCATTTT.

The chain's CDR3 is CASSLGGSSGGQETQYF. For the CDR3, the DNA is TGTGCCAGCAGCTTAGGGGGCTCTAGCGGGGGACAAGAGACCCAGTACTTC. V usage is TRBV7-9 and J usage is TRBJ2-5; 10 bases match TRBD2. Unmatched junction bases numbered 7, after V lost 1 base and J lost 2 bases. CDR1 and CDR2 (germline): SEHNR, FQNEAQ (reference sequence). The CDR3 contains 17 residues.

The gene calls are TRBV4-1 and TRBJ1-1; D possibly corresponds to TRBD1 (5 bases). Germline CDR1 reads MGHRA; CDR2 reads YSYEKL. The CDR3 covers 12 residues. The V end was cut by 0 bases, the J end by 12 bases, with 11 bases between. The DNA of the CDR3 is TGCGCCAGCAGCCAAGAAGGAGGGGTTACTTTCTTT. Its translation: CASSQEGGVTFF.

The V call is TRBV5-1, the J call TRBJ2-3, with D hard to call. This CDR3 comprises 12 residues. Germline V gene data show CDR1 as SGHRS and CDR2 as YFSETQ. The germline V and J ends were trimmed by 0 bases and 6 bases, with 5 bases remaining between them. This CDR3 reads CASSLDGDTQYF. In DNA form, the CDR3 reads TGCGCCAGCAGCTTGGACGGGGATACGCAGTATTTT.

The chain uses TRBV2 and TRBJ1-2; no reliable D call. This CDR3 is built from 11 residues. Germline loops: CDR1 SNHLY, CDR2 FYNNEI. Trimming removed 6 bases from V and 7 bases from J, with 9 bases in between. The chain's CDR3 is CASRGRGGYTF. DNA of the CDR3: TGTGCCAGCAGGGGGAGAGGTGGCTACACCTTC.

This rearrangement joins TRBV29-1 to TRBJ2-7, with D possibly TRBD2 on 6 matching bases. CDR1 and CDR2 from the germline V gene are SQVTM and ANQGSEA. The CDR3 is 12 amino acids. Trimming cost V 4 bases and J 5 bases, with 12 bases left between them. In nucleotides, the CDR3 is TGCAGCGTTGTAGGCGGGGTTCACGAGCAGTACTTC. Its protein product is CSVVGGVHEQYF.

The CDR3 coding sequence is TGCGCCAGCAGCTTGGGGGGACAGGGGGCTTATGGCTACACCTTC. This sequence encodes CASSLGGQGAYGYTF. The V and J genes are TRBV5-1 and TRBJ1-2; TRBD1 matches at 12 bases. Trimming at V came to 0 bases and at J to 5 bases, leaving 2 bases not matched to a gene. CDR3 length: 15 residues. Germline lookup yields CDR1 SGHRS and CDR2 YFSETQ.

V gene TRBV5-4 combines with J gene TRBJ1-1; 8 bases are shared with TRBD1. This CDR3 is 16 amino acids long. V shed 4 bases and J 2 bases; nucleotides not matched to a gene: 10. Per germline, CDR1 SGHNT and CDR2 YYREEE (reference sequence). CDR3 sequence reads: CASSVGQGVRNTEAFF. The CDR3 nucleotides read TGTGCCAGCAGCGTAGGACAGGGTGTAAGAAACACTGAAGCTTTCTTT.

The chain has TRBV21-1 and TRBJ1-2; TRBD1, as called in the table, went unchecked against the DNA. TRBV21-1 is deemed a pseudogene. This CDR3 is 15 amino acids long. DNA for the CDR3: TGTGCCAGCAGCAACGGGGACAGGTGGACCTATGGCTACACCTTC. This sequence encodes CASSNGDRWTYGYTF.

This chain connects TRBV28 to TRBJ2-1; 13 bases align to TRBD2. J lost 15 bases, V lost 1 base, and 9 bases had no gene match. From germline, CDR1 is MDHEN and CDR2 SYDVKM. This CDR3 comprises 15 residues. CDR3 in amino acids: CASSLYTSGRGEGFF. In DNA, the CDR3 is TGTGCCAGCAGTTTATATACTAGCGGGAGGGGTGAGGGGTTCTTC.

The rearrangement joins TRBV6-5 to TRBJ2-1; a possible D gene is TRBD2 (6 bases). This CDR3 spans 15 amino acids. The V and J ends lost 7 bases and 3 bases respectively, with 16 bases between them. The germline V gene has CDR1 MNHEY and CDR2 SVGAGI. CDR3 sequence: CASKEYGGDYNEQFF. The CDR3 nucleotides read TGTGCCAGCAAGGAGTACGGCGGGGACTACAATGAGCAGTTCTTC.

The chain has TRBV7-9 and TRBJ2-7, with D possibly TRBD1 on 6 matching bases. This CDR3 has 14 amino acids. CDR1 and CDR2 (germline): SEHNR, FQNEAQ (reference sequence). V was clipped by 5 bases and J by 3 bases, with 14 bases between them. The CDR3 DNA follows: TGTGCCAGCAGCACCTGGACAGAAAGCTACGAGCAGTACTTC. Translating gives CASSTWTESYEQYF.

The V and J genes are TRBV9 and TRBJ2-3, with a possible D match to TRBD2 (6 bases). The ends were cut back, 4 bases at V and 2 bases at J, with 14 bases in the middle. Germline assignment: CDR1 SGDLS and CDR2 YYNGEE. The CDR3 contains 15 residues. CDR3 bases: TGTGCCAGCAGCCATAGGGCGGACTACACAGATACGCAGTATTTT. This translates into CASSHRADYTDTQYF.

The chain joins TRBV3-1 (or the pseudogene TRBV3-2) to TRBJ2-5, with 11 nucleotides matching TRBD2. The V and J ends lost 5 bases and 5 bases, in that order; junction bases with no gene match: 4. The CDR3 is 14 residues long. Germline CDR1 reads LGHDT; CDR2 reads YNNKEL (reference sequence). Here the CDR3 DNA reads TGTGCCAGCAGCTTAGCGGGGGGGCAGGAGACCCAGTACTTC. This gives the protein CASSLAGGQETQYF.

The V gene is TRBV4-1, the J gene TRBJ2-1; D gene ambiguous. Trimming cost V 1 base and J 4 bases, with 11 bases left between them. CDR1 and CDR2 from the germline V gene are MGHRA and YSYEKL. The CDR3 extends over 15 amino acids. This chain's CDR3 is CASSQVPQLYNEQFF. DNA of the CDR3: TGCGCCAGCAGCCAAGTTCCGCAACTTTACAATGAGCAGTTCTTC.

For this clone: Other DNA sequences in the same sample also yield this CDR3. V and J are TRBV10-3 and TRBJ1-2; D unresolved. Per the germline V gene, CDR1 is ENHRY and CDR2 is SYGVKD. The CDR3 has 13 amino acids. Trimming pared 2 bases from V and 2 bases from J, leaving 6 bases between. The CDR3 coding sequence is TGTGCCATCAGTGAGACGGGGAACTATGGCTACACCTTC. Its protein is CAISETGNYGYTF.

The chain couples TRBV2 to TRBJ2-5; 10 bases agree with TRBD1. This CDR3 region has 15 residues. V trimming: 4 bases; J trimming: 2 bases; junction bases outside the gene matches: 4. The germline gives CDR1 SNHLY, CDR2 FYNNEI. The CDR3 loop is CASSGDRGLQETQYF. As DNA, the CDR3 is TGTGCCAGCAGTGGTGACAGGGGGCTACAAGAGACCCAGTACTTC.

Remarks on this clone: Mismatch with germline at one junction end may stem from a read error. The V and J genes are TRBV13 and TRBJ1-1; TRBD1 matches 7 bases. CDR3 length: 14 residues. Per germline, CDR1 PRHDT and CDR2 FYEKMQ (reference sequence). CDR3 nucleotide sequence: TGTGCCAGCAGCGTAGGGGGCTGGAACACTGAAGCTTTCTTT. Amino acids: CASSVGGWNTEAFF.